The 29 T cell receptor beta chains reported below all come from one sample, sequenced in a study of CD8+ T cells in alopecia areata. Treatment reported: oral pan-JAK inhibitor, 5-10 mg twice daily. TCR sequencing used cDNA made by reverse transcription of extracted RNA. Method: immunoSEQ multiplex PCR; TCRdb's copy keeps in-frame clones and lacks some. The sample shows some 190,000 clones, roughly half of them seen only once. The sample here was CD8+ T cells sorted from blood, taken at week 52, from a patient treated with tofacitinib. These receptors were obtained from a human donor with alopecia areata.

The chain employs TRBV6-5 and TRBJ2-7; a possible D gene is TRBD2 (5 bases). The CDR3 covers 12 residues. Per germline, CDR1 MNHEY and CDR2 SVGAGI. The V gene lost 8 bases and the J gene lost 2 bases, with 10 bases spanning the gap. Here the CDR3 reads CASRGFTYEQYF. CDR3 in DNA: TGTGCCAGCCGAGGGTTTACCTACGAGCAGTACTTC.

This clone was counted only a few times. In DNA, the CDR3 is TGTGCCTGGAGGGACGACAGGGGTAGCTACGAGCAGTACTTC. Translated: CAWRDDRGSYEQYF. The chain recombines TRBV30 with TRBJ2-7, with 8 positions matching TRBD1. Germline V gene sequence: CDR1 GTSNPN, CDR2 SVGIG (reference sequence). The V and J ends lost 3 bases and 3 bases, in that order; junction bases with no gene match: 7. The CDR3 sequence is 14 residues long.

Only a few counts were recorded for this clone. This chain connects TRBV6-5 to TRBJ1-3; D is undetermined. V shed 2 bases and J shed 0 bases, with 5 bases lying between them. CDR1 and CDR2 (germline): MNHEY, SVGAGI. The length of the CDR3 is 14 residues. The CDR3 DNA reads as TGTGCCAGCAGTTACGCAGTCTCTGGAAACACCATATATTTT. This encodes CASSYAVSGNTIYF.

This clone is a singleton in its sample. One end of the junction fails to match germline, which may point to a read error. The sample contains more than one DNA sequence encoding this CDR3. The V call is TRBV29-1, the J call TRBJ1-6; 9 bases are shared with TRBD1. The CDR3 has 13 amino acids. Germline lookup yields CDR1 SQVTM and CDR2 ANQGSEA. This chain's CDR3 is CSVDDRGYSPLHF. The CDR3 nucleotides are TGCAGCGTTGATGACAGGGGGTATTCGCCCCTCCACTTT. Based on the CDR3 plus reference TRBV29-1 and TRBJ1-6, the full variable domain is SAVISQKPSRDICQRGTSLTIQCQVDSQVTMMFWYRQQPGQSLTLIATANQGSEATYESGFVIDKFPISRPNLTFSTLTVSNMSPEDSSIYLCSVDDRGYSPLHFGNGTRLTVT.

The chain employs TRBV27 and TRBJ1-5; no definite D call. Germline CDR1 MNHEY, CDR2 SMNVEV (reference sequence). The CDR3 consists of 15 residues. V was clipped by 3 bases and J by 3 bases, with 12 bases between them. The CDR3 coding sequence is TGTGCCAGCAGTTTTGGAAACAGTGCCAATCAGCCCCAGCATTTT. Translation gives CASSFGNSANQPQHF.

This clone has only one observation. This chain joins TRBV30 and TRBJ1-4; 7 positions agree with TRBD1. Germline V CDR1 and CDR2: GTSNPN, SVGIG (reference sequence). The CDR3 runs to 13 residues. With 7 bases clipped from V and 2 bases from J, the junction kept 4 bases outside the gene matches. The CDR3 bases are TGTGCCTCCGAGACAGGGACTAATGAAAAACTGTTTTTT. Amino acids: CASETGTNEKLFF.

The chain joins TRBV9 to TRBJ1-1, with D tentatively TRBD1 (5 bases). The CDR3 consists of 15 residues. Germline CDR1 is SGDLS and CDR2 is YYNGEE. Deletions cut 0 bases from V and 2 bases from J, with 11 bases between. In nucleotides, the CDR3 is TGTGCCAGCAGCGTAGGAGGGGACGGAAACACTGAAGCTTTCTTT. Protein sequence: CASSVGGDGNTEAFF.

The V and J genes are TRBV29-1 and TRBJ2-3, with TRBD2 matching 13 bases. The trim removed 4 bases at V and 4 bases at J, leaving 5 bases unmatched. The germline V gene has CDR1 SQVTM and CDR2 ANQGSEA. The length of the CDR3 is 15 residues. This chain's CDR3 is CSVGWTSGGSDTQYF. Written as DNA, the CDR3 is TGCAGCGTTGGTTGGACTAGCGGGGGCTCAGATACGCAGTATTTT.

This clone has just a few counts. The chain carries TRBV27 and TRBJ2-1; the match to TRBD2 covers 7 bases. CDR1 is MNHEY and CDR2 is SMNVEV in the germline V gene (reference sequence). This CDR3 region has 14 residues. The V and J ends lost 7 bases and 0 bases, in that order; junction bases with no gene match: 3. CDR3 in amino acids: CASNTGGSYNEQFF. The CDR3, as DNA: TGTGCCAGCAACACGGGGGGCTCCTACAATGAGCAGTTCTTC.

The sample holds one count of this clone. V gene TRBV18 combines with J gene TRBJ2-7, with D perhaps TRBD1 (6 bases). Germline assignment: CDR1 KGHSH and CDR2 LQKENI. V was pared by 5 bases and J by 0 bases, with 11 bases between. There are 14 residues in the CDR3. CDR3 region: CASSSRQDSYEQYF. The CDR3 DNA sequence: TGTGCCAGCTCATCAAGACAGGACTCCTACGAGCAGTACTTC.

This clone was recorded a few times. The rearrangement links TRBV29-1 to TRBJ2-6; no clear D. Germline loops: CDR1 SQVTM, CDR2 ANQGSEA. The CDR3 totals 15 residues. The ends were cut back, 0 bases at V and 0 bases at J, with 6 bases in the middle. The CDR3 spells CSVEDWSSGANVLTF. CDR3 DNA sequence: TGCAGCGTTGAAGATTGGAGCTCTGGGGCCAACGTCCTGACTTTC.

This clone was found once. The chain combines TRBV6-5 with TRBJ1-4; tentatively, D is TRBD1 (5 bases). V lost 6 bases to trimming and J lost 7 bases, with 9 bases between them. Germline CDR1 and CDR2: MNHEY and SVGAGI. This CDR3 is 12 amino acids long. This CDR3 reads CASSTGGEKLFF. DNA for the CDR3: TGTGCCAGCAGCACTGGGGGTGAAAAACTGTTTTTT.

The CDR3 DNA sequence: TGTGCCAGCGCGAATTCGCGGGAAAGACTAGCCAAAAACATTCAGTACTTC. This gives the protein CASANSRERLAKNIQYF. This chain joins TRBV2 and TRBJ2-4; tentative D call: TRBD2 (6 bases). V was cut by 8 bases and J by 0 bases, with 20 bases left in between. Germline assignment: CDR1 SNHLY and CDR2 FYNNEI. The CDR3 loop spans 17 amino acids.

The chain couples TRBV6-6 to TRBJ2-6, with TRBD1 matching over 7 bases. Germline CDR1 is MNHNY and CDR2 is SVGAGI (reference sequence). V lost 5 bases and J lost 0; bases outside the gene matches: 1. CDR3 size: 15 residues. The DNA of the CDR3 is TGTGCCAGCAGTGACAGGGTCTCTGGGGCCAACGTCCTGACTTTC. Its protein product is CASSDRVSGANVLTF.

The CDR3 sequence: CASSLQWGADGELFF. As DNA, the CDR3 is TGTGCCAGCTCCCTACAATGGGGGGCGGACGGGGAGCTGTTTTTT. This chain joins TRBV6-5 and TRBJ2-2; D could derive from TRBD1 or TRBD2 (6 bases each). Deletions cut 8 bases from V and 7 bases from J, with 20 bases between. The CDR3 contains 15 residues. Germline CDR1 MNHEY, CDR2 SVGAGI.

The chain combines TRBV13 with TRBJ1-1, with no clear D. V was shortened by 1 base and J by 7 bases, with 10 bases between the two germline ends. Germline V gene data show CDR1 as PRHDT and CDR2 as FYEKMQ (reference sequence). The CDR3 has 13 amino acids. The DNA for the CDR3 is TGTGCCAGCAGCTTAGAGGCTTTCGGTGAAGCTTTCTTT. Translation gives CASSLEAFGEAFF.

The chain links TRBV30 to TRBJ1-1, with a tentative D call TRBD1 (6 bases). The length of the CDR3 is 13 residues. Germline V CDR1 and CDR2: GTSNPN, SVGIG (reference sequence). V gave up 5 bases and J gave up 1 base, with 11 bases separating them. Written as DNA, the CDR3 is TGTGCCTGGGGACAGCGAGGGAACACTGAAGCTTTCTTT. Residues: CAWGQRGNTEAFF.

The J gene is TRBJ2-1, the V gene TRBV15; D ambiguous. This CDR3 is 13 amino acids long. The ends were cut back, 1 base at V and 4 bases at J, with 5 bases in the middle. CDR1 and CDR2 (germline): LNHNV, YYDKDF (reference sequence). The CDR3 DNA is TGTGCCACCAGCAGAGCCGATTACAATGAGCAGTTCTTC. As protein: CATSRADYNEQFF.

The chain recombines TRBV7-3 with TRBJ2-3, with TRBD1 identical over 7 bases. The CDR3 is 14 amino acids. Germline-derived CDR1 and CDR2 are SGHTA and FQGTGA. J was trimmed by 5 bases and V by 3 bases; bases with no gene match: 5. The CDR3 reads CASSFVGGGDTQYF. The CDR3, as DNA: TGTGCCAGCAGCTTCGTAGGGGGCGGAGATACGCAGTATTTT.

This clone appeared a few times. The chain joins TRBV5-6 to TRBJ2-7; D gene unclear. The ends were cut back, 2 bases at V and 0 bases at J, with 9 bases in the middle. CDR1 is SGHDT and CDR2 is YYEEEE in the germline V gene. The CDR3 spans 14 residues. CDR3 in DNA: TGTGCCAGCAGCTTCAGGCAGGTCTCCTACGAGCAGTACTTC. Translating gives CASSFRQVSYEQYF.

The CDR3 DNA sequence: TGTGCCAGCAGCCCCCCGGGAGACTACTATGGCTACACCTTC. It encodes CASSPPGDYYGYTF. The chain employs TRBV7-9 and TRBJ1-2, with D unclear. CDR1 and CDR2 (germline): SEHNR, FQNEAQ (reference sequence). Trimming pared 5 bases from V and 3 bases from J, leaving 13 bases between. This CDR3 region has 14 residues.

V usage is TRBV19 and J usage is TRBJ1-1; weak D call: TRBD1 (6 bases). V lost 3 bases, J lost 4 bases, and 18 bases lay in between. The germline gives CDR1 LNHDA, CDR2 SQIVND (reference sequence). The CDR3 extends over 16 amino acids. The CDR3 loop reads CASSMMAGEEGTEAFF. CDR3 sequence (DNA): TGTGCCAGTAGTATGATGGCAGGGGAAGAGGGCACTGAAGCTTTCTTT.

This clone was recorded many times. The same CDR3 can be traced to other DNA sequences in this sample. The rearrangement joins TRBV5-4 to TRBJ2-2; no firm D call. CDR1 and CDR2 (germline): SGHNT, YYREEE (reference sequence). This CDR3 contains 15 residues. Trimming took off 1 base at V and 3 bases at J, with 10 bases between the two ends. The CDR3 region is CASSLKGRDTGELFF. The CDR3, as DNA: TGTGCCAGCAGCTTGAAGGGTAGAGACACCGGGGAGCTGTTTTTT.

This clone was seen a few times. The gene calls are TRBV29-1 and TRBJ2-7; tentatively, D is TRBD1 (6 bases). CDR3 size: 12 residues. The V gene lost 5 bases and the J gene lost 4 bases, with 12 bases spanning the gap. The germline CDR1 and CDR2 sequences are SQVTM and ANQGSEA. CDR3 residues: CSVYLQGYEQYF. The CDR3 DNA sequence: TGCAGCGTTTACCTACAGGGTTACGAGCAGTACTTC.

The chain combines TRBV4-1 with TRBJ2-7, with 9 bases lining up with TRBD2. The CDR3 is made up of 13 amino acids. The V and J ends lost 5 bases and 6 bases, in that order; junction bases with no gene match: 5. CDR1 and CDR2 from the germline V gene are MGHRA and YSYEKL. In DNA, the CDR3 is TGCGCCAGCAGCTCGATAGCGGGGGCCGAGCAGTACTTC. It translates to CASSSIAGAEQYF.

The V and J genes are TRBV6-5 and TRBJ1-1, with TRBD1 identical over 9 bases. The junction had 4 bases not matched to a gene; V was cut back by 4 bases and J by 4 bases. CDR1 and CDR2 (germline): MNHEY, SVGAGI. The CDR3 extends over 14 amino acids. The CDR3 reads CASSSTGGLTEAFF. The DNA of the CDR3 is TGTGCCAGCAGTTCGACAGGGGGTCTCACTGAAGCTTTCTTT.

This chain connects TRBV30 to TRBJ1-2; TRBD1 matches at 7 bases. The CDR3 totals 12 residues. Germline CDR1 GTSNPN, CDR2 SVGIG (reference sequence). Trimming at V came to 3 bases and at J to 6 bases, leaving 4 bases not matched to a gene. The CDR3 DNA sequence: TGTGCCTGGAGGGGGACAGCCCATGGCTACACCTTC. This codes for CAWRGTAHGYTF.

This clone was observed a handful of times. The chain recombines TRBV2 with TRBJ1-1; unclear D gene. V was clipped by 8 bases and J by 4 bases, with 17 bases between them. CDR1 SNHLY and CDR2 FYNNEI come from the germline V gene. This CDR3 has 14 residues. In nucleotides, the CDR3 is TGTGCCAGCCATATTGACGGTAGCGCCACTGAAGCTTTCTTT. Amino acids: CASHIDGSATEAFF.

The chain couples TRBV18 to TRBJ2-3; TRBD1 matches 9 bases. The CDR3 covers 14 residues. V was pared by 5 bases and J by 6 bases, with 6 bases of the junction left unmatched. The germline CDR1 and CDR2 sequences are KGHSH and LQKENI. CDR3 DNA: TGTGCCAGCTCAGGACAGGGGAGAACGGATACGCAGTATTTT. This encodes CASSGQGRTDTQYF.